This T cell receptor (beta chain) emerged from a study of blood T cells in healthy people across ages. The CDR3 extends over 16 amino acids. Deletions cut 0 bases from V and 4 bases from J, with 12 bases between. Germline CDR1 and CDR2: LNHNV and YYDKDF (reference sequence). Using a J-beta primer mix together with a sample-barcoded 5' primer, a second PCR was run for roughly 6 to 12 cycles. TCRdb ran MiXCR on the 5' RACE reads and lists one entry per CDR3 protein. The sample shows roughly 930,000 distinct CDR3 sequences, under 50% of them seen only once. The sample holds a few counts of this clonotype.

This TCR was sampled from a young man in good health. V usage is TRBV15 and J usage is TRBJ1-4; no clear D. What was sequenced was blood. The CDR3 reads CATSREKWRSNEKLFF. Written as DNA, the CDR3 is TGTGCCACCAGCAGAGAAAAGTGGAGAAGTAATGAAAAACTGTTTTTT. The whole variable domain, filled in from reference TRBV15 and TRBJ1-4, reads DAMVIQNPRYQVTQFGKPVTLSCSQTLNHNVMYWYQQKSSQAPKLLFHYYDKDFNNEADTPDNFQSRRPNTSFCFLDIRSPGLGDTAMYLCATSREKWRSNEKLFFGSGTQLSVL.